Presented here are 6 T cell receptor beta chains from one specimen sequenced in a study of T cell repertoires in cytomegalovirus infection. From the reads, TCRdb called clonotypes with MiXCR, one entry per CDR3 protein. The sample has roughly 600,000 distinct CDR3 sequences; 20% to 25% are singletons. Sequencing was done on a sample of CD8+ T cells from PBMCs. The receptors were sampled from a human donor in good health (CMV status not recorded). Some clones in this sample may be carry-over from other donors' samples.

The chain has TRBV6-5 and TRBJ1-2; the D is unclear. Germline V gene lookup returns CDR1 MNHEY and CDR2 SVGAGI. V shed 0 bases and J shed 0 bases, with 8 bases lying between them. This CDR3 contains 15 residues. The CDR3: CASSYSRTSNYGYTF. The CDR3 DNA reads as TGTGCCAGCAGTTACTCAAGGACTTCTAACTATGGCTACACCTTC.

In its sample, this clonotype was seen many times. The chain carries TRBV2 and TRBJ2-7; 13 bases align to TRBD2. V trimming: 5 bases; J trimming: 6 bases; junction bases outside the gene matches: 7. The CDR3 is 15 residues long. Germline assignment: CDR1 SNHLY and CDR2 FYNNEI. This chain's CDR3 is CASSSPGLAGPEQYF. The CDR3, as DNA: TGTGCCAGCAGTTCCCCGGGACTAGCGGGGCCCGAGCAGTACTTC.

J is TRBJ2-2 and V is TRBV7-9; the D gene is possibly TRBD1 (5 bases). The CDR3 contains 15 residues. V shed 4 bases and J shed 6 bases, with 15 bases lying between them. Germline V gives CDR1 SEHNR, CDR2 FQNEAQ (reference sequence). Here the CDR3 reads CASSYSAGLAGELFF. The CDR3 DNA reads as TGTGCCAGCAGCTACTCGGCAGGGTTGGCCGGGGAGCTGTTTTTT. The whole variable domain, filled in from reference TRBV7-9 and TRBJ2-2, reads DTGVSQNPRHKITKRGQNVTFRCDPISEHNRLYWYRQTLGQGPEFLTYFQNEAQLEKSRLLSDRFSAERPKGSFSTLEIQRTEQGDSAMYLCASSYSAGLAGELFFGEGSRLTVL.

This clonotype was found many times. The chain has TRBV4-1 and TRBJ2-1, with 7 bases lining up with TRBD1. CDR3 size: 18 residues. The germline V gene has CDR1 MGHRA and CDR2 YSYEKL. After removal of 1 base from V and 3 bases from J, the junction contained 12 bases not matched to a gene. In DNA, the CDR3 is TGCGCCAGCAGCCAAGGCCCCCGGGACAGCTTTTACTACAATGAGCAGTTCTTC. Amino acids: CASSQGPRDSFYYNEQFF.

This clonotype showed up many times. J is TRBJ2-5 and V is TRBV7-2; D gene unclear. Looked up from germline, CDR1 is SGHTA and CDR2 is FQGNSA. V shed 1 base and J shed 5 bases, with 5 bases lying between them. CDR3 length equals 12 residues. The CDR3 DNA follows: TGTGCCAGCAGCTTAGACTGGGAGACCCAGTACTTC. Translation gives CASSLDWETQYF.

The V and J genes are TRBV18 and TRBJ1-2; tentative D call: TRBD1 (6 bases). Germline-derived CDR1 and CDR2 are KGHSH and LQKENI. V lost 2 bases, J lost 5 bases, and 12 bases lay in between. The CDR3 has 14 residues. CDR3 protein: CASSPSDRLYGYTF. The CDR3 DNA follows: TGTGCCAGCTCACCAAGCGACAGGCTTTATGGCTACACCTTC.